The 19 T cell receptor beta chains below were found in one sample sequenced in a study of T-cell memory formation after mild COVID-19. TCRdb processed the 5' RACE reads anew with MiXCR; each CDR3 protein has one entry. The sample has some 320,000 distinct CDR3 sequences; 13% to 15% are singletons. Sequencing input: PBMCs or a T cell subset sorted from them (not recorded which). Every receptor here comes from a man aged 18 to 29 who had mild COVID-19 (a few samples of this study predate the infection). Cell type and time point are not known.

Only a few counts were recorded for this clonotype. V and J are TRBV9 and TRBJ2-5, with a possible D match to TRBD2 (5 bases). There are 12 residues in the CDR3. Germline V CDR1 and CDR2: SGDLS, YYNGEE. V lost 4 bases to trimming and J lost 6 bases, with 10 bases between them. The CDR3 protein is CASSPTGKTQYF. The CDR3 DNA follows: TGTGCCAGCAGCCCCACGGGGAAGACCCAGTACTTC. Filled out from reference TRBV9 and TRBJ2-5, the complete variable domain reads DSGVTQTPKHLITATGQRVTLRCSPRSGDLSVYWYQQSLDQGLQFLIQYYNGEERAKGNILERFSAQQFPDLHSELNLSSLELGDSALYFCASSPTGKTQYFGPGTRLLVL.

CDR3: CSVPSAEAFF. In DNA form, the CDR3 reads TGCAGCGTCCCTAGTGCGGAAGCTTTCTTT. This chain uses TRBV29-1 with TRBJ1-1; no firm D call. This CDR3 comprises 10 residues. Trimming removed 6 bases at V and 8 bases at J, with 10 bases between. Germline CDR1 SQVTM, CDR2 ANQGSEA.

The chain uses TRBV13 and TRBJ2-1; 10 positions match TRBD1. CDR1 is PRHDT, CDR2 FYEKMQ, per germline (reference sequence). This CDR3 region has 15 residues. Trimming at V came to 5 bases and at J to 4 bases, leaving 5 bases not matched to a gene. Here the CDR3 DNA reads TGTGCCAGCAGCAGCCGGGACAGGGGATACAATGAGCAGTTCTTC. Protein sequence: CASSSRDRGYNEQFF.

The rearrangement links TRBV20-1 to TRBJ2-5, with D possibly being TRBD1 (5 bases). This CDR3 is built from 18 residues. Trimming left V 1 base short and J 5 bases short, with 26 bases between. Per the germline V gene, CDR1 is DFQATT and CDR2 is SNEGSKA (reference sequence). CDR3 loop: CSARVQGRRPGLWETQYF. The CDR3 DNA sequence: TGCAGTGCTAGAGTCCAGGGCCGGCGGCCAGGGCTTTGGGAGACCCAGTACTTC.

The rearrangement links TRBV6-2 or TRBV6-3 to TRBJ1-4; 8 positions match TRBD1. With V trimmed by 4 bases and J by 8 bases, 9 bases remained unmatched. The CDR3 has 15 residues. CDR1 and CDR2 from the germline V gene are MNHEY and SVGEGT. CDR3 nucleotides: TGTGCCAGCAGTTCACACGGACAGGGAGAAGAAAAACTGTTTTTT. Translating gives CASSSHGQGEEKLFF.

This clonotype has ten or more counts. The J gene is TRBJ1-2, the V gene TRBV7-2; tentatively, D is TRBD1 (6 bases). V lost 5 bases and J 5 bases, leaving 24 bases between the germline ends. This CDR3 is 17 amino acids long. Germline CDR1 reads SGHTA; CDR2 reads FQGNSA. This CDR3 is CASSPPGGRFLGYGYTF. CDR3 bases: TGTGCCAGCAGCCCCCCCGGGGGGCGATTCCTGGGGTATGGCTACACCTTC.

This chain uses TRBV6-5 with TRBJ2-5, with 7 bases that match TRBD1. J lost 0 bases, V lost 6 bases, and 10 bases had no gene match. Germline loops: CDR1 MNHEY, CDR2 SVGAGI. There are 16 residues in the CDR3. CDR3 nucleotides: TGTGCCAGCAGCCCCGTCATACAGGGGAACCAAGAGACCCAGTACTTC. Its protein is CASSPVIQGNQETQYF.

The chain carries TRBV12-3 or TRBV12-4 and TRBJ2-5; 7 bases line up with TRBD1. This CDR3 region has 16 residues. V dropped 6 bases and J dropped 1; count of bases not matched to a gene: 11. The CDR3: CASSQPGQRIQETQYF. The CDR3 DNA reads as TGTGCCAGCAGCCAACCGGGACAGCGTATCCAAGAGACCCAGTACTTC.

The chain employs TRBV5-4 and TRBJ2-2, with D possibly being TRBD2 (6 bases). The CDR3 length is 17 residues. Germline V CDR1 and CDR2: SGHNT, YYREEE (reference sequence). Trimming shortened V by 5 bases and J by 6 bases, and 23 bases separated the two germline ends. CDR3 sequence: CASSKFTGLPVAGELFF. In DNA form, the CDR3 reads TGTGCCAGCAGTAAATTCACGGGACTCCCTGTGGCCGGGGAGCTGTTTTTT. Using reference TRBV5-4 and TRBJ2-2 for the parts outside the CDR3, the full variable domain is ETGVTQSPTHLIKTRGQQVTLRCSSQSGHNTVSWYQQALGQGPQFIFQYYREEENGRGNFPPRFSGLQFPNYSSELNVNALELDDSALYLCASSKFTGLPVAGELFFGEGSRLTVL.

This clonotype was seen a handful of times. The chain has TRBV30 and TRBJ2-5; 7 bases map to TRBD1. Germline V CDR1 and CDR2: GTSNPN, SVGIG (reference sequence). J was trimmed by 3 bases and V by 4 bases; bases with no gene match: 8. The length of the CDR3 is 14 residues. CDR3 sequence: CAWTQGDREETQYF. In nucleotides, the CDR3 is TGTGCCTGGACTCAAGGGGACAGAGAAGAGACCCAGTACTTC. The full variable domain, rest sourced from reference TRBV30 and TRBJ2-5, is SQTIHQWPATLVQPVGSPLSLECTVEGTSNPNLYWYRQAAGRGLQLLFYSVGIGQISSEVPQNLSASRPQDRQFILSSKKLLLSDSGFYLCAWTQGDREETQYFGPGTRLLVL.

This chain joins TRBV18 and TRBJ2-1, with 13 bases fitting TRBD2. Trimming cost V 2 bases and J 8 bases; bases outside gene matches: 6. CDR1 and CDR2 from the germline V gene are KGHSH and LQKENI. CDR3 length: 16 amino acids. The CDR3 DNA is TGTGCCAGCTCACCAAAGACTAGCGGGGGGCGTGATGAGCAGTTCTTC. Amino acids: CASSPKTSGGRDEQFF.

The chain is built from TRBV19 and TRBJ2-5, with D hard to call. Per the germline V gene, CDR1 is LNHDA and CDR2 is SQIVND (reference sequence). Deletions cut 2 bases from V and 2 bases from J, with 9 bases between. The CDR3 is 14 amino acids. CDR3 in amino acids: CASSIKLLQETQYF. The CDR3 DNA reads TGTGCCAGTAGTATAAAGCTTCTACAAGAGACCCAGTACTTC.

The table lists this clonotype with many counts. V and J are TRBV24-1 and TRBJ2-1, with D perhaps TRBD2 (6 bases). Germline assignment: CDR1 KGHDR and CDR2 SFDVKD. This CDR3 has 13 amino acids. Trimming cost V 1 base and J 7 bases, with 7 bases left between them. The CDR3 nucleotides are TGTGCCACCAGTGATTTCGGGGGTAATGAGCAGTTCTTC. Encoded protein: CATSDFGGNEQFF.

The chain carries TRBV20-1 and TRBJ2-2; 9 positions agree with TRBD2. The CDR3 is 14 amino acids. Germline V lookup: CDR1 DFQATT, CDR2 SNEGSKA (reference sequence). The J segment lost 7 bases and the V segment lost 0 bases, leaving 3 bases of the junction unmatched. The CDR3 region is CSARDQAGGGELFF. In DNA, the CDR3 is TGCAGTGCTAGAGATCAAGCGGGGGGCGGGGAGCTGTTTTTT.

CDR3 sequence reads: CASSQLRSQNTEAFF. The CDR3 region has the DNA TGCGCCAGCAGCCAACTCCGCAGCCAGAACACTGAAGCTTTCTTT. The rearrangement joins TRBV4-3 to TRBJ1-1, with D unresolved. This CDR3 is 15 amino acids long. Germline V gene lookup returns CDR1 LGHNA and CDR2 YSLEER. Trimming cost V 2 bases and J 1 base, with 11 bases left between them.

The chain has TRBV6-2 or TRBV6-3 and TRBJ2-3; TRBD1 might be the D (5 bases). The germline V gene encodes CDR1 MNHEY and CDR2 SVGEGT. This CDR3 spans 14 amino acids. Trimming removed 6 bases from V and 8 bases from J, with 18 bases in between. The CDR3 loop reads CASRKFTGDRTQYF. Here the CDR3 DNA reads TGTGCCAGCAGGAAGTTCACAGGAGATCGTACGCAGTATTTT.

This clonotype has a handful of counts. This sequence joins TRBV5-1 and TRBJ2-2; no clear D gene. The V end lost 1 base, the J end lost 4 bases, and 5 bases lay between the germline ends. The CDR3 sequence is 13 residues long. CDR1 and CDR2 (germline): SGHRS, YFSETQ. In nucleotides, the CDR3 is TGCGCCAGCAGCTTGCTGATCACCGGGGAGCTGTTTTTT. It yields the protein CASSLLITGELFF.

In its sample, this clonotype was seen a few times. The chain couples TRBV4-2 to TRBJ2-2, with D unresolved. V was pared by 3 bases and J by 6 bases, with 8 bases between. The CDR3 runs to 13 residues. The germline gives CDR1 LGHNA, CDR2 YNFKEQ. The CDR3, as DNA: TGTGCCAGCAGCCAGGTTCCGGCCGGGGAGCTGTTTTTT. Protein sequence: CASSQVPAGELFF.

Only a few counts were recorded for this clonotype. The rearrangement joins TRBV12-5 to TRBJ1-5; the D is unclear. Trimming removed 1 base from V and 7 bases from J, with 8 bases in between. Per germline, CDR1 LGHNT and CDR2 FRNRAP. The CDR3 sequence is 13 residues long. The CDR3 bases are TGTGCTAGTGGTTTGGGGGTAGACCAGCCCCAGCATTTT. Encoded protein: CASGLGVDQPQHF. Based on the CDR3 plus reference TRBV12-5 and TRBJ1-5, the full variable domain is DARVTQTPRHKVTEMGQEVTMRCQPILGHNTVFWYRQTMMQGLELLAYFRNRAPLDDSGMPKDRFSAEMPDATLATLKIQPSEPRDSAVYFCASGLGVDQPQHFGDGTRLSIL.